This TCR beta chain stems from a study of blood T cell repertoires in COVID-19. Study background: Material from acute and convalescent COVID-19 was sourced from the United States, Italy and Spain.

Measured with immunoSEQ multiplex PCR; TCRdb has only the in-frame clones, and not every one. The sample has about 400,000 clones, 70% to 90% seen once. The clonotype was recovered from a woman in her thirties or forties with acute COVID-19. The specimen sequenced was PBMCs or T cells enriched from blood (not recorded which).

The CDR3 sequence: CASSEKSEAFF. In DNA form, the CDR3 reads TGTGCCAGCAGTGAAAAATCGGAAGCTTTCTTT. The genes are TRBV25-1 and TRBJ1-1; D is unclear. CDR3 length: 11 residues. The V gene's germline CDR1 is MGHDK and CDR2 SYGVNS. V lost 2 bases and J 8 bases, leaving 6 bases between the germline ends.